This entry concerns a single TCR beta chain. Recruited during active infection, patients (from Seattle) were subsequently followed longitudinally. TCRdb's table, derived via immunoSEQ multiplex PCR, lists solely in-frame clones and lacks some. The data hold 200,000 to 300,000 clones, with more than 75% observed a single time. The sample originates from a study of blood T cell repertoires in COVID-19. Study-wide background: Sample material is recorded as cDNA or gDNA derived from T cells, B-cell-depleted T cells, or PBMCs.

CDR3 length: 13 amino acids. Germline lookup yields CDR1 ENHRY and CDR2 SYGVKD. V was clipped by 3 bases and J by 6 bases, with 9 bases between them. The sequencing sample was made of peripheral blood. This sequence originates from a woman in her fifties or sixties with COVID-19, enrolled during active disease. The rearrangement joins TRBV10-3 to TRBJ2-1; maybe TRBD2 (5 bases). The CDR3 nucleotides read TGTGCCATCAGTGATAAAACTAGCAATGAGCAGTTCTTC. Protein: CAISDKTSNEQFF.